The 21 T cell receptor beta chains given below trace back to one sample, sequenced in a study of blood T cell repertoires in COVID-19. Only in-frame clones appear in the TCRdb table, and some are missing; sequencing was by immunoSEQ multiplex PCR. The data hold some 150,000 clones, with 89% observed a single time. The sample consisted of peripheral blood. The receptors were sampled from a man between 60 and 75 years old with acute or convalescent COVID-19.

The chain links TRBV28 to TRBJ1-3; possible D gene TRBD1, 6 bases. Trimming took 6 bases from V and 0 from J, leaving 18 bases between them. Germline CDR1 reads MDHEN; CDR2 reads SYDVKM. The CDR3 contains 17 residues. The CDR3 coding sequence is TGTGCCAGCAGGGGGGAGGGGGTCTCTAGCTCTGGAAACACCATATATTTT. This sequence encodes CASRGEGVSSSGNTIYF.

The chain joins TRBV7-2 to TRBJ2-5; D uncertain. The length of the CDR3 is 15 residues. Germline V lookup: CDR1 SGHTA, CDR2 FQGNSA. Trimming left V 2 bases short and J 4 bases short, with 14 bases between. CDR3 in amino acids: CASSLRAAFGETQYF. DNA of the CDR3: TGTGCCAGCAGCTTACGAGCTGCTTTCGGAGAGACCCAGTACTTC.

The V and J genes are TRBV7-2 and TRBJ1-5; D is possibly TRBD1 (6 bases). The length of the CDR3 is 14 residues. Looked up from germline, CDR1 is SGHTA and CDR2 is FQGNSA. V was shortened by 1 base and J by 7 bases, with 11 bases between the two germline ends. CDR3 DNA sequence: TGTGCCAGCAGCTTAGACAGGGTTGGGCAGCCCCAGCATTTT. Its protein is CASSLDRVGQPQHF.

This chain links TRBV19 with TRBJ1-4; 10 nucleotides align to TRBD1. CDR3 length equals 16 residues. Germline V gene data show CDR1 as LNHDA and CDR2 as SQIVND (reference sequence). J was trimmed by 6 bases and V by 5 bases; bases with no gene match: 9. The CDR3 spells CASSPGTGEVYEKLFF. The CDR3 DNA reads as TGTGCCAGTAGTCCTGGGACAGGGGAAGTCTATGAAAAACTGTTTTTT. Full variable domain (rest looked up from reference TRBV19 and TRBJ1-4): DGGITQSPKYLFRKEGQNVTLSCEQNLNHDAMYWYRQDPGQGLRLIYYSQIVNDFQKGDIAEGYSVSREKKESFPLTVTSAQKNPTAFYLCASSPGTGEVYEKLFFGSGTQLSVL.

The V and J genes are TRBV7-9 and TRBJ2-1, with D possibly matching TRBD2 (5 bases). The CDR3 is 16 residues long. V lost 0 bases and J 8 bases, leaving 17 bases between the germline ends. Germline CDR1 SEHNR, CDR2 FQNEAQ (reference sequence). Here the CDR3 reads CASSLATAWTGDEQFF. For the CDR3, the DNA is TGTGCCAGCAGCTTAGCCACAGCATGGACTGGGGATGAGCAGTTCTTC.

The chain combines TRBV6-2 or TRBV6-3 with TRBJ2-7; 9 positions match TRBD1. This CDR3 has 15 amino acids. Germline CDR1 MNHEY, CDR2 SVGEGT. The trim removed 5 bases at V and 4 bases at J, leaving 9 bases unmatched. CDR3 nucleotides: TGTGCCAGCAGTGCCCTTGGACAGGGGACTTACGAGCAGTACTTC. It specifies CASSALGQGTYEQYF.

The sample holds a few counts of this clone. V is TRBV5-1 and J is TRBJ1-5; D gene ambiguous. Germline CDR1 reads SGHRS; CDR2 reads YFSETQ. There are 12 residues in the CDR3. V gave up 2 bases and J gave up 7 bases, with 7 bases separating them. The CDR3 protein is CASSLRGQPQHF. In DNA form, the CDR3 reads TGCGCCAGCAGCTTAAGAGGCCAGCCCCAGCATTTT.

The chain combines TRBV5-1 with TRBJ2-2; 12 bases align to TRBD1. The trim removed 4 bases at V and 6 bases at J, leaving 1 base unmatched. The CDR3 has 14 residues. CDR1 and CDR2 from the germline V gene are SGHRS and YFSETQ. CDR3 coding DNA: TGCGCCAGCAGCGGGACAGGGGGCCCCGGGGAGCTGTTTTTT. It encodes CASSGTGGPGELFF.

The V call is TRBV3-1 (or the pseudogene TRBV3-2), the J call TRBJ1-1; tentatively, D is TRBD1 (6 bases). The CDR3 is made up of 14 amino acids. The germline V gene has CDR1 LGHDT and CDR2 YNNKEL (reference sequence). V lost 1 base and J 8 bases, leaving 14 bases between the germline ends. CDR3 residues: CASSQGFPQGEAFF. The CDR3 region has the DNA TGTGCCAGCAGCCAAGGGTTCCCACAGGGCGAAGCTTTCTTT.

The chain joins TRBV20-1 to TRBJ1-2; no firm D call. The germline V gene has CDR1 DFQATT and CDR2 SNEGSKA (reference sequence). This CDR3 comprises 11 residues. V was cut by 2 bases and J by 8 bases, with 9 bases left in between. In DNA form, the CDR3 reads TGCAGTGCTAGATTGGCAGCGGGCTACACCTTC. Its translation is CSARLAAGYTF.

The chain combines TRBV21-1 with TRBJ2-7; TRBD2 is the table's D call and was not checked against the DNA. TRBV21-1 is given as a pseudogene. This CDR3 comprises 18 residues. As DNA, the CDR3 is TGTGCCAGCAGCAAAGCAGGAATTGGAGGGGCCCCAACCTACGAGCAGTACTTC. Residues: CASSKAGIGGAPTYEQYF.

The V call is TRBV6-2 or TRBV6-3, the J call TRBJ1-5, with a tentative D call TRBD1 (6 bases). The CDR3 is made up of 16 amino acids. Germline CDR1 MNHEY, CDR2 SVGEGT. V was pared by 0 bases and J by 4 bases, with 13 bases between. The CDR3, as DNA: TGTGCCAGCAGTTACTCGACCAGGGGCGGAAATCAGCCCCAGCATTTT. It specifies CASSYSTRGGNQPQHF.

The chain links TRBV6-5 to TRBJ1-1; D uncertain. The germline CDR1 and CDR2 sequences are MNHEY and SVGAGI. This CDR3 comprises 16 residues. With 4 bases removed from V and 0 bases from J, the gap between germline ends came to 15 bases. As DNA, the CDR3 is TGTGCCAGCAGTTTCCGACCTCCGGGATTGAACACTGAAGCTTTCTTT. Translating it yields CASSFRPPGLNTEAFF.

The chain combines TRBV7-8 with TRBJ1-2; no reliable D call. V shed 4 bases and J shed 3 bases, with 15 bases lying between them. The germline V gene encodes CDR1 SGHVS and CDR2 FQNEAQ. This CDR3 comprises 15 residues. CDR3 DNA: TGTGCCAGCAGCTGGTCTAGCAGACAAGACTATGGCTACACCTTC. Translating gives CASSWSSRQDYGYTF.

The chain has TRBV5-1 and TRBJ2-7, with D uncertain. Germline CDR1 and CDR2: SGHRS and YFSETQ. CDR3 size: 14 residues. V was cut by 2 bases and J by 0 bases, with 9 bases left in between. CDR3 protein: CASSLWSSSYEQYF. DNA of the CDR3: TGCGCCAGCAGCTTATGGAGTAGCTCCTACGAGCAGTACTTC.

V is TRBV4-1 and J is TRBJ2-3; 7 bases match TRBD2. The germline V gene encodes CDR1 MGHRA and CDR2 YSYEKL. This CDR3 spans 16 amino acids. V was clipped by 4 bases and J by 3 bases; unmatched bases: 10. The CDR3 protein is CASSLRGGGTTDTQYF. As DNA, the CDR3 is TGCGCCAGCAGCCTCCGTGGGGGAGGGACGACAGATACGCAGTATTTT.

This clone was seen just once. CDR3 region: CASSYIFTDTQYF. The CDR3 DNA is TGTGCCAGCAGTTATATATTCACAGATACGCAGTATTTT. This chain connects TRBV6-5 to TRBJ2-3; no clear D. The CDR3 spans 13 residues. Germline loops: CDR1 MNHEY, CDR2 SVGAGI. Trimming left V 3 bases short and J 2 bases short, with 6 bases between.

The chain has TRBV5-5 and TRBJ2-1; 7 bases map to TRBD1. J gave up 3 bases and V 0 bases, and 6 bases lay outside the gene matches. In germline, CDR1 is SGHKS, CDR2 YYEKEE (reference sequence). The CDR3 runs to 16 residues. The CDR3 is CASSLEGTVIYNEQFF. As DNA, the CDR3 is TGTGCCAGCAGCTTGGAAGGGACAGTGATCTACAATGAGCAGTTCTTC.

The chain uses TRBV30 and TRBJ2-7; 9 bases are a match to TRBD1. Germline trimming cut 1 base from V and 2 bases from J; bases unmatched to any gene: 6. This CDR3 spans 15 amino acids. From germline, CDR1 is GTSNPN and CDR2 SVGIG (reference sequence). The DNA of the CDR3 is TGTGCCTGGAGTGCCCCGACAGGGGGTACCTACGAGCAGTACTTC. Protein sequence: CAWSAPTGGTYEQYF.

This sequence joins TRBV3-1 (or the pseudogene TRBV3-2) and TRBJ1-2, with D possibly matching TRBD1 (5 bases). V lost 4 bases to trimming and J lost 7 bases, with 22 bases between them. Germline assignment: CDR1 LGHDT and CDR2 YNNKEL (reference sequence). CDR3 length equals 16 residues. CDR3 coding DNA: TGTGCCAGCAGCCTCGGATCCGGGACTCATGGCGTTGGCTACACCTTC. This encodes CASSLGSGTHGVGYTF.

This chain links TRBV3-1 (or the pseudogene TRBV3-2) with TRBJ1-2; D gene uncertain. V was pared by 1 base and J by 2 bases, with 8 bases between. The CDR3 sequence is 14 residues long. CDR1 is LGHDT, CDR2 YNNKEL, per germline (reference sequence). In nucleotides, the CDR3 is TGTGCCAGCAGCCAAGTCTCAGGAAACTATGGCTACACCTTC. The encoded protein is CASSQVSGNYGYTF.